Presented here are 21 T cell receptor beta chains from one specimen sequenced in a study of cytomegalovirus exposure and HLA in healthy donors. The PCR contained 60 Vbeta and 13 Jbeta primers. Assay used: immunoSEQ multiplex PCR; TCRdb lists only in-frame clones, some missing. The profile shows roughly 150,000 clones, more than 80% of them singletons. The sample consisted of PBMCs. These receptors all stem from a woman in her thirties or forties in good health and CMV-seropositive.

This clone turned up a few times. The gene calls are TRBV11-2 and TRBJ1-2; 10 nucleotides align to TRBD1. With 6 bases clipped from V and 1 base from J, the junction kept 5 bases outside the gene matches. Germline V gene data show CDR1 as SGHAT and CDR2 as FQNNGV. The CDR3 has 15 amino acids. CDR3 sequence reads: CASRPGQGFNYGYTF. The CDR3 region has the DNA TGTGCCAGCAGACCGGGACAGGGGTTTAACTATGGCTACACCTTC.

This chain links TRBV10-3 with TRBJ2-3, with 10 nucleotides matching TRBD1. Trimming at V came to 6 bases and at J to 1 base, leaving 7 bases not matched to a gene. This CDR3 is 16 amino acids long. Germline CDR1 ENHRY, CDR2 SYGVKD. CDR3 coding DNA: TGTGCCATCAGCCTAAAGGGGACAGGGGGCACAGATACGCAGTATTTT. Translated: CAISLKGTGGTDTQYF.

V gene TRBV6-5 combines with J gene TRBJ2-7, with D possibly matching TRBD2 (5 bases). V was clipped by 2 bases and J by 2 bases, with 16 bases between them. The CDR3 loop spans 16 amino acids. Germline V lookup: CDR1 MNHEY, CDR2 SVGAGI. Here the CDR3 reads CASSYDLWTSTYEQYF. CDR3 DNA: TGTGCCAGCAGTTACGATCTATGGACTTCGACCTACGAGCAGTACTTC.

Remarks on this clone: The sample has other DNA sequences that encode this CDR3 too. The rearrangement uses TRBV4-2 and TRBJ1-6; weak D call: TRBD1 (5 bases). Deletions cut 1 base from V and 5 bases from J, with 9 bases between. The germline CDR1 and CDR2 sequences are LGHNA and YNFKEQ. The CDR3 runs to 15 residues. The CDR3, as DNA: TGTGCCAGCAGCCAAGGGGGCGGAAATAATTCACCCCTCCACTTT. Translation: CASSQGGGNNSPLHF.

Of note for this clone: An end of the junction differs from the germline gene, which may be a read error. This chain connects TRBV5-1 to TRBJ2-7, with 7 bases fitting TRBD2. Germline CDR1 and CDR2: SGHRS and YFSETQ. The CDR3 extends over 13 amino acids. CDR3 loop: CASGLAGAYEQYF. The CDR3 bases are TGCGCCAGCGGCTTGGCGGGGGCCTACGAGCAGTACTTC.

The V gene is TRBV30, the J gene TRBJ2-5; D may be TRBD1 (5 bases). The V end was cut by 0 bases, the J end by 5 bases, with 7 bases between. CDR1 and CDR2 (germline): GTSNPN, SVGIG (reference sequence). The CDR3 is made up of 12 amino acids. As DNA, the CDR3 is TGTGCCTGGAGTGTACAGGTGGAGACCCAGTACTTC. Translation: CAWSVQVETQYF.

This chain joins TRBV7-2 and TRBJ1-2; TRBD1 agrees at 11 bases. J lost 8 bases, V lost 1 base, and 12 bases had no gene match. Germline assignment: CDR1 SGHTA and CDR2 FQGNSA. The CDR3 runs 17 residues. CDR3 sequence: CASSLVGGQGDMGGYTF. The CDR3 region has the DNA TGTGCCAGCAGCTTAGTCGGGGGACAGGGGGATATGGGAGGCTACACCTTC.

The rearrangement links TRBV4-2 to TRBJ2-5; TRBD1 agrees at 8 bases. The DNA end favors TRBJ2-7, so the J call may be wrong. This CDR3 region has 14 residues. Germline V lookup: CDR1 LGHNA, CDR2 YNFKEQ. DNA of the CDR3: TGTGCCAGCAGCCCAGGGGGCCTCGCCTACGAGCAGTACTTC. Protein sequence: CASSPGGLAYEQYF.

This sequence joins TRBV27 and TRBJ2-5; 7 bases match TRBD2. The V and J ends lost 5 bases and 0 bases, in that order; junction bases with no gene match: 9. This CDR3 is 16 amino acids long. Germline CDR1 reads MNHEY; CDR2 reads SMNVEV (reference sequence). The CDR3: CASSPSAGEYQETQYF. The CDR3 DNA reads as TGTGCCAGCAGTCCCTCGGCGGGGGAATACCAAGAGACCCAGTACTTC.

This clone has just a few counts. One end of the junction is discordant with germline, which a read error may explain. J is TRBJ2-1 and V is TRBV7-7; 8 bases align to TRBD2. CDR3 length equals 15 residues. Germline CDR1 is SSHAT and CDR2 is FNYEAQ (reference sequence). The CDR3 loop is CASSLAGSSYNEQFF. The CDR3 nucleotides read TGTGCTAGCAGTTTAGCGGGGAGCTCCTACAATGAGCAGTTCTTC. Combining the CDR3 with reference TRBV7-7 and TRBJ2-1 gives the whole variable domain GAGVSQSPRYKVTKRGQDVTLRCDPISSHATLYWYQQALGQGPEFLTYFNYEAQPDKSGLPSDRFSAERPEGSISTLTIQRTEQRDSAMYRCASSLAGSSYNEQFFGPGTRLTVL.

This clone was picked up one time. V gene TRBV27 combines with J gene TRBJ2-2; 7 bases are a match to TRBD1. The germline CDR1 and CDR2 sequences are MNHEY and SMNVEV (reference sequence). J was trimmed by 5 bases and V by 5 bases; bases with no gene match: 11. The CDR3 contains 16 residues. The CDR3 loop is CASSPRQGFRTGELFF. CDR3 in DNA: TGTGCCAGCAGTCCAAGACAGGGATTTCGAACCGGGGAGCTGTTTTTT.

The chain couples TRBV10-1 to TRBJ2-1, with TRBD1 matching 10 bases. Germline-derived CDR1 and CDR2 are WNHNN and SYGVQD (reference sequence). The CDR3 is 16 amino acids. V was clipped by 10 bases and J by 0 bases; unmatched bases: 9. The CDR3 is CATAQRTGGSYNEQFF. CDR3 DNA sequence: TGCGCCACAGCCCAACGGACAGGGGGCTCCTACAATGAGCAGTTCTTC.

The rearrangement uses TRBV11-2 and TRBJ2-2, with 8 positions matching TRBD1. The V gene end was trimmed by 5 bases and the J gene end by 8 bases; junction bases not matched to a gene: 7. CDR1 SGHAT and CDR2 FQNNGV come from the germline V gene. This CDR3 comprises 14 residues. In DNA form, the CDR3 reads TGTGCCAGCAGCACGCCGACAGGGGCGGGGGAGCTGTTTTTT. Amino acid sequence: CASSTPTGAGELFF.

The chain links TRBV28 to TRBJ2-1; 11 bases map to TRBD2. The J segment lost 2 bases and the V segment lost 11 bases, leaving 20 bases of the junction unmatched. The CDR3 consists of 19 residues. Germline CDR1 MDHEN, CDR2 SYDVKM. The DNA of the CDR3 is TGTGCCGCCAGCGACTTGGGACTAGCGGTAGCTAAGGCCTACAATGAGCAGTTCTTC. This sequence encodes CAASDLGLAVAKAYNEQFF. The variable domain in full, completed from reference TRBV28 and TRBJ2-1, reads DVKVTQSSRYLVKRTGEKVFLECVQDMDHENMFWYRQDPGLGLRLIYFSYDVKMKEKGDIPEGYSVSREKKERFSLILESASTNQTSMYLCAASDLGLAVAKAYNEQFFGPGTRLTVL.

V and J are TRBV21-1 and TRBJ2-7; the table's D gene call, TRBD2, was not cross checked with the DNA. TRBV21-1 is labeled a pseudogene. The CDR3 sequence is 13 residues long. The CDR3 nucleotides read TGTGCCAGCAAAGGGCGGGGGAGTTACGAGCAGTACTTC. Protein sequence: CASKGRGSYEQYF.

The rearrangement links TRBV18 to TRBJ2-7; 13 bases align to TRBD2. The CDR3 runs to 17 residues. Germline V gene sequence: CDR1 KGHSH, CDR2 LQKENI. V lost 4 bases to trimming and J lost 0 bases; unmatched junction nucleotides: 6. The CDR3 sequence is CASSLGTSGAYSYEQYF. Written as DNA, the CDR3 is TGTGCCAGCTCACTCGGGACTAGCGGGGCTTACTCCTACGAGCAGTACTTC.

This chain uses TRBV15 with TRBJ2-3; 8 positions match TRBD2. Germline trimming cut 8 bases from V and 4 bases from J; bases unmatched to any gene: 2. This CDR3 has 12 amino acids. Germline CDR1 reads LNHNV; CDR2 reads YYDKDF (reference sequence). The CDR3 region has the DNA TGTGCCACCGAACTAGCGGCAGATACGCAGTATTTT. As protein: CATELAADTQYF.

This rearrangement joins TRBV15 to TRBJ1-5, with D possibly being TRBD1 (5 bases). Germline V lookup: CDR1 LNHNV, CDR2 YYDKDF (reference sequence). The length of the CDR3 is 18 residues. The V end was cut by 1 base, the J end by 6 bases, with 22 bases between. CDR3 in DNA: TGTGCCACCAGCAGAGGCCAGGGAGGGAGTCCCGGGGGTCAGCCCCAGCATTTT. Translating it yields CATSRGQGGSPGGQPQHF. Filled out from reference TRBV15 and TRBJ1-5, the complete variable domain reads DAMVIQNPRYQVTQFGKPVTLSCSQTLNHNVMYWYQQKSSQAPKLLFHYYDKDFNNEADTPDNFQSRRPNTSFCFLDIRSPGLGDTAMYLCATSRGQGGSPGGQPQHFGDGTRLSIL.

The rearrangement joins TRBV5-1 to TRBJ2-7; D may be TRBD2 (6 bases). The CDR3 is 15 amino acids. From germline, CDR1 is SGHRS and CDR2 YFSETQ. V was shortened by 0 bases and J by 3 bases, with 13 bases between the two germline ends. CDR3 in DNA: TGCGCCAGCAGCTTGGGGCACCGCGGGGACTACGAGCAGTACTTC. This sequence encodes CASSLGHRGDYEQYF.

The chain employs TRBV10-3 and TRBJ2-1, with TRBD2 identical over 10 bases. The CDR3 runs 15 residues. CDR1 is ENHRY, CDR2 SYGVKD, per germline. The trim removed 11 bases at V and 0 bases at J, leaving 7 bases unmatched. Written as DNA, the CDR3 is TGTGCCGCCCGGGGGACTAGCGCCTCCTACAATGAGCAGTTCTTC. It is translated as CAARGTSASYNEQFF.

This chain joins TRBV6-7 and TRBJ2-7; 8 bases are a match to TRBD2. TRBV6-7 carries the ORF label, with uncertain function. CDR3 length equals 18 residues. Trimming cost V 0 bases and J 4 bases; bases outside gene matches: 14. The CDR3 here is CASSYSLRGGCFGYEQYF. CDR3 nucleotide sequence: TGTGCCAGCAGTTACTCCCTCCGGGGGGGGTGTTTCGGGTACGAGCAGTACTTC.